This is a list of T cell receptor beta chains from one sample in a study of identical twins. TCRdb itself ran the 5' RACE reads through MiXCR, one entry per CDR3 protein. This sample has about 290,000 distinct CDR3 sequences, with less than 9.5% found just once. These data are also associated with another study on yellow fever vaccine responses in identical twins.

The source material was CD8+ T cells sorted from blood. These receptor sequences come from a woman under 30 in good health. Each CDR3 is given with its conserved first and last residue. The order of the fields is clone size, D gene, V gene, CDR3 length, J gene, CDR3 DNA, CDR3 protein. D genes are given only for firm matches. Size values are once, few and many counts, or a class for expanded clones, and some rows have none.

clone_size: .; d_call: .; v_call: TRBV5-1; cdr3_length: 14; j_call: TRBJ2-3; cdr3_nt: TGCGCCAGCAGCTTGGCCGTGGGGGTAGATACGCAGTATTTT; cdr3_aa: CASSLAVGVDTQYF
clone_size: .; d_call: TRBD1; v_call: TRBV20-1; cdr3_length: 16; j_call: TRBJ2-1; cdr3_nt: TGCAGTGCTAGAGATTTCCAACACAGGGGGAGCAATGAGCAGTTCTTC; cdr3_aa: CSARDFQHRGSNEQFF
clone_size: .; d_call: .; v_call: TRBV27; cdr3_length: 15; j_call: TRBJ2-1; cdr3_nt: TGTGCCAGCAGTTTATCCCTAGCTCCCTACAATGAGCAGTTCTTC; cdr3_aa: CASSLSLAPYNEQFF
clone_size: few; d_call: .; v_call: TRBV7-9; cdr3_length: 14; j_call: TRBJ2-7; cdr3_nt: TGTGCCAGCAGCTTAGTGGGACTCACCTACGAGCAGTACTTC; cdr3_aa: CASSLVGLTYEQYF
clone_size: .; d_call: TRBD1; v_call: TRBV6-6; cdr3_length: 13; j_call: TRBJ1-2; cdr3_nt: TGTGCCGCAACTTCAGGGGGAGGGTATGGCTACACCTTC; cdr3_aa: CAATSGGGYGYTF
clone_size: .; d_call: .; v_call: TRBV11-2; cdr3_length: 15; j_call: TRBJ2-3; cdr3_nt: TGTGCCAGCAGCTTATGGGGAGCTGAAACAGATACGCAGTATTTT; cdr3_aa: CASSLWGAETDTQYF
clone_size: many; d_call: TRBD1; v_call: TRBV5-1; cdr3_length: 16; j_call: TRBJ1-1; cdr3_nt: TGCGCCAGCAGCCTGCAGATGACAGGGGGCTACACTGAAGCTTTCTTT; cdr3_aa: CASSLQMTGGYTEAFF
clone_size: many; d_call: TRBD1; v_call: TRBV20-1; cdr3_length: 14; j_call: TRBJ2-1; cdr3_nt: TGCAGTGCTACGGGACAGGGCGTCTACAATGAGCAGTTCTTC; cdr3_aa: CSATGQGVYNEQFF
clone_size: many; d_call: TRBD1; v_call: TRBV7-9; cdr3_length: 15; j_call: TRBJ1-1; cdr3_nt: TGTGCCAGCAGCTCGACAGGGGGTAAGGGCACTGAAGCTTTCTTT; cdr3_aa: CASSSTGGKGTEAFF
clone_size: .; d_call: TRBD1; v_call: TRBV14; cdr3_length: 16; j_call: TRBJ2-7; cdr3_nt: TGTGCCAGCAGCCAAGATTTGGGACAGGGTCCCTACGAGCAGTACTTC; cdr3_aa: CASSQDLGQGPYEQYF
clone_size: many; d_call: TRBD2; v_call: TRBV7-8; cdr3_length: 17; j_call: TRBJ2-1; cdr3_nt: TGTGCCAGCAGCTTAGGAACCGGGACTAGTTTTTGGGATGAGCAGTTCTTC; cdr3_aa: CASSLGTGTSFWDEQFF
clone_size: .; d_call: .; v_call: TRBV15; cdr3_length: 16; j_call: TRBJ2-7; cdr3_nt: TGTGCCACCAGCAGAGATGGGGACATACTGCCATACGAGCAGTACTTC; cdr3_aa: CATSRDGDILPYEQYF
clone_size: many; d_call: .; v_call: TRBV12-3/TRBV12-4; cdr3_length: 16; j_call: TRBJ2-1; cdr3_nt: TGTGCCAGCAGTTCTGTTGGAGGGGGCCTCAGGGATGAGCAGTTCTTC; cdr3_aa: CASSSVGGGLRDEQFF
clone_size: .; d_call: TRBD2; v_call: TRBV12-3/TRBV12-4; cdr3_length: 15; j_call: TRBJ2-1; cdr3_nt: TGTGCCAGCAGTCAACTAGCGGGAGAAGGCGGTGAGCAGTTCTTC; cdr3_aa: CASSQLAGEGGEQFF
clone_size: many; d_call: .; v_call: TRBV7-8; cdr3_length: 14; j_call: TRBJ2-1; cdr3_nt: TGTGCCAGCAGCCAATCACGTCCCATCTATGAGCAGTTCTTC; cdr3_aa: CASSQSRPIYEQFF
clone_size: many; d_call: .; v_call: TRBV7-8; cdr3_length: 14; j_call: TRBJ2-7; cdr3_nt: TGTGCCAGCAGCTTAGGAGGAATTGTCTACGAGCAGTACTTC; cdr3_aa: CASSLGGIVYEQYF
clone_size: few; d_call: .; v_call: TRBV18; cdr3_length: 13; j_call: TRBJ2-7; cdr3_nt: TGTGCCAGCTCACCAGTTGCAGGGCTCGAGCAGTACTTC; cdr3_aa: CASSPVAGLEQYF
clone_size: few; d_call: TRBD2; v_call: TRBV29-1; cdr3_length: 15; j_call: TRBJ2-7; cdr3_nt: TGCAGCGTTGGGGGGGGAGGAAGGCGAATATACGAGCAGTACTTC; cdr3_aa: CSVGGGGRRIYEQYF
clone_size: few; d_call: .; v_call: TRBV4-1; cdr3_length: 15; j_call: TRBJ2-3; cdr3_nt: TGCGCCAGCAGCCAAGCATCAGCTCTCACAGATACGCAGTATTTT; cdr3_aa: CASSQASALTDTQYF
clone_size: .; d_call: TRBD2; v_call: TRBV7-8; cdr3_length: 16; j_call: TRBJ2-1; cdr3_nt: TGTGCCAGCAGCACGGATCCTAGCGGGAGGTGGAATGAGCAGTTCTTC; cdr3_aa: CASSTDPSGRWNEQFF
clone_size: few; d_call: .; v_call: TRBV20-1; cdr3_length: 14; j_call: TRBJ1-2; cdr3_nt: TGCAGTGCCGAAGAGGGGGGAGCAAACTATGGCTACACCTTC; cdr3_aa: CSAEEGGANYGYTF
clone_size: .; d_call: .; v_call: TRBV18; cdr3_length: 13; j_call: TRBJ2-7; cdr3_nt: TGTGCCAGCTCACCACCCAGGACCTACGAGCAGTACTTC; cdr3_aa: CASSPPRTYEQYF
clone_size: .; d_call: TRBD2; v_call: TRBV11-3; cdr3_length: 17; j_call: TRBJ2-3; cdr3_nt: TGTGCCAGCAGCCCCGGGGGGTTTAGCGGTGGTGATGATACGCAGTATTTT; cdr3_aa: CASSPGGFSGGDDTQYF
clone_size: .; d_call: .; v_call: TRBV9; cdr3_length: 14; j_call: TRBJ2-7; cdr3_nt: TGTGCCAGCAGCGTCGATGACAAGCCCTACGAGCAGTACTTC; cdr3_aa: CASSVDDKPYEQYF
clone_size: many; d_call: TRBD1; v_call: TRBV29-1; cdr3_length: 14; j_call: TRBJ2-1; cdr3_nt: TGCAGCGTTGAAGGGCAGGGGGCGCTCGATGAGCAGTTCTTC; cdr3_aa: CSVEGQGALDEQFF
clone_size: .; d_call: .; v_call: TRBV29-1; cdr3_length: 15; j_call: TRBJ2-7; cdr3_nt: TGCAGCGTTGAAGACCCGGACAGAGATGGGGGCGAGCAGTACTTC; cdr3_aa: CSVEDPDRDGGEQYF
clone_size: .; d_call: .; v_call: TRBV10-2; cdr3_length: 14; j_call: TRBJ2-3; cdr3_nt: TGCGCCAGCAGTGAGTCGCCTCTGGACGATACGCAGTATTTT; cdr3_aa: CASSESPLDDTQYF
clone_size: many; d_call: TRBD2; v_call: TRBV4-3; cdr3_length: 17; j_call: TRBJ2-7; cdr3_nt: TGCGCCAGCAGCCAAGCCTGGACTAGCTCCCTCTCCTACGAGCAGTACTTC; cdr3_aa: CASSQAWTSSLSYEQYF
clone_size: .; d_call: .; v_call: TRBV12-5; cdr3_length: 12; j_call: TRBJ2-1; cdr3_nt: TGTGCTAGTGCGGGAATGGGCAATGAGCAGTTCTTC; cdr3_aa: CASAGMGNEQFF
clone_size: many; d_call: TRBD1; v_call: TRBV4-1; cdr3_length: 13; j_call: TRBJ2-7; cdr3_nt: TGCGCCAGCAGCTCGTGGGACAGTATTGAGCAGTACTTC; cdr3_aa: CASSSWDSIEQYF
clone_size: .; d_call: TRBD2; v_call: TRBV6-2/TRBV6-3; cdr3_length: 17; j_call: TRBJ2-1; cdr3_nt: TGTGCCAGCAGGACCAACAGGGGGGTAGCGGGAGGGCCAGAGCAGTTCTTC; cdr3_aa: CASRTNRGVAGGPEQFF
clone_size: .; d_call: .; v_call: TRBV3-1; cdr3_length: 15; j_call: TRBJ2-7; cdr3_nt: TGTGCCAGCAGCCAAGGAGAGGCCCCTACCTACGAGCAGTACTTC; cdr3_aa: CASSQGEAPTYEQYF
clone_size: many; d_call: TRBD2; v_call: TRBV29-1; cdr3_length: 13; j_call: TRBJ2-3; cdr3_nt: TGCAGCGTTGAGGTCATTGGGACTAATACGCAGTATTTT; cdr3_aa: CSVEVIGTNTQYF
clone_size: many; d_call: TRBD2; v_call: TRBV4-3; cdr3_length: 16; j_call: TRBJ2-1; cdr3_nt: TGCGCCAGCAGCTCGACTAGCGGGGGGGAATACAATGAGCAGTTCTTC; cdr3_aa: CASSSTSGGEYNEQFF
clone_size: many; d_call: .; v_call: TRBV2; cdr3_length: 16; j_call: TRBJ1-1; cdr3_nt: TGTGCCAGCAGTCTGGCAGGGTCGGTGTGGGACACTGAAGCTTTCTTT; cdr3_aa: CASSLAGSVWDTEAFF
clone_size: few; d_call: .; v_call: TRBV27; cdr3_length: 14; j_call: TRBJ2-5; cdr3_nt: TGTGCCAGCAGCCGCGGACGGTTTCAAGAGACCCAGTACTTC; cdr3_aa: CASSRGRFQETQYF
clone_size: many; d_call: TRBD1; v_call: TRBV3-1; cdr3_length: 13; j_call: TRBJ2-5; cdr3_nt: TGTGCCAGCAGACAGACAGGGTGGGAGACCCAGTACTTC; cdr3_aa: CASRQTGWETQYF
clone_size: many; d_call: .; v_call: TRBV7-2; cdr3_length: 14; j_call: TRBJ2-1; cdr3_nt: TGTGCCAGCAGCTTAGTGGCCAACTACAATGAGCAGTTCTTC; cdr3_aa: CASSLVANYNEQFF
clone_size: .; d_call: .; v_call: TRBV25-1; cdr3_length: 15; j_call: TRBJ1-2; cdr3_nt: TGTGCCAGCAGTGAATTCACGGGACTAAACTATGGCTACACCTTC; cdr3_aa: CASSEFTGLNYGYTF
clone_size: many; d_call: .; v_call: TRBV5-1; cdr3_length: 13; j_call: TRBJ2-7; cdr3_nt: TGCGCCAGCAGCTTGGAAGGTTCCTACGAGCAGTACTTC; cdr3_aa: CASSLEGSYEQYF